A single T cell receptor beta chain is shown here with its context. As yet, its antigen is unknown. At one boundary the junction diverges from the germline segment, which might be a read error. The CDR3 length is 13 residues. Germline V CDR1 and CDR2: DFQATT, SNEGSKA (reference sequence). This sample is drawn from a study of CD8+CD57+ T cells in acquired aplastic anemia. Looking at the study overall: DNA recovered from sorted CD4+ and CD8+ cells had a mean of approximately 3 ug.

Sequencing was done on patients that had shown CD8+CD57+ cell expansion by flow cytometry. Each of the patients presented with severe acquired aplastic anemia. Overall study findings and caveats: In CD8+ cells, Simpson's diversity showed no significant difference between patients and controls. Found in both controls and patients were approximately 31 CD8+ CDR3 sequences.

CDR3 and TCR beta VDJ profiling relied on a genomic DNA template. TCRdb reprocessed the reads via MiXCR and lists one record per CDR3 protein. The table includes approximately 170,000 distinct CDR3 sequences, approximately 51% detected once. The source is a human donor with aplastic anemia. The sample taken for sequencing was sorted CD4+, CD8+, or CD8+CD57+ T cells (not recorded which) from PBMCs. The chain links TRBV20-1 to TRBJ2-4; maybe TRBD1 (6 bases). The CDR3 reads CGARGGIENIQYF. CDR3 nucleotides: TGCGGTGCTAGAGGGGGAATTGAAAACATTCAGTACTTC.